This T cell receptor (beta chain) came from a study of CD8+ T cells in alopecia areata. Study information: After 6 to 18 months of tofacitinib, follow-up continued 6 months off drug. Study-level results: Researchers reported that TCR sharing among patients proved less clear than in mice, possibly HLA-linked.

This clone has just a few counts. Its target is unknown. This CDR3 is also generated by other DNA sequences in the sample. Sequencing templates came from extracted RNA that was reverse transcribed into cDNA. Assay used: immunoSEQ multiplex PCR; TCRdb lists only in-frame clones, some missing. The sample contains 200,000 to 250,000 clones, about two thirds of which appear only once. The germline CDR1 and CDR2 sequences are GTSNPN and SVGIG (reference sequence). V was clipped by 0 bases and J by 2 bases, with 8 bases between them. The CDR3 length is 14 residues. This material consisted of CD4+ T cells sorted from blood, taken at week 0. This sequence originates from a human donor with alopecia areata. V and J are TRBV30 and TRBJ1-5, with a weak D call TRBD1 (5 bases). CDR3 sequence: CAWSVLGRNQPQHF. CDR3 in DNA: TGTGCCTGGAGTGTACTGGGACGCAATCAGCCCCAGCATTTT. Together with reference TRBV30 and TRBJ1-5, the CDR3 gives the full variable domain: SQTIHQWPATLVQPVGSPLSLECTVEGTSNPNLYWYRQAAGRGLQLLFYSVGIGQISSEVPQNLSASRPQDRQFILSSKKLLLSDSGFYLCAWSVLGRNQPQHFGDGTRLSIL.